Sequencing of this T cell receptor beta chain was carried out in a study of cytomegalovirus exposure and HLA in healthy donors (dated by TCRdb to the late 2010s). A note on the overall study: An earlier analysis of some 550 of the donors reported about 250 Gb of sequence data and some 120 million unique TCR beta sequences from about 180 million T cells. The study combined high-throughput TCR immunosequencing, statistical association of individual TCRs with disease status, and machine learning to predict cytomegalovirus infection status. An early release covering roughly 600 HLA-typed donors comprised approximately 300 gigabases of sequencing data and approximately 80 million unique TCR sequences. The number of donors typed differed by locus, with about 620-630 for A, B, C, DRB1 and DQB1, over 500 for DQA1, nearly 610 for DPA1, and some 450 for DPB1. All discovery cohort repertoires had been generated using a single sequencing platform. Rather than drawing on any new phenotypic data, the later analysis identified candidate immune exposures from TCR beta sequences and the way those sequences occurred across donors. To decide whether each TCR beta V gene segment behaved as functional or pseudogenic, an earlier analysis of some 600 of the donors relied on high-throughput TCR beta sequencing. A later analysis re-analyzed previously published TCR beta repertoires from roughly 690 donors and added high-resolution HLA genotyping to study TCR occurrence patterns. The genetic ancestry cluster associated with self-reported Caucasian donors included 80% to 90% of the 300 to 450 genotyped donors. The study was designed to test whether signatures of past pathogen exposure could be identified by cataloging public T cell receptors. A later genetic analysis took genome-wide SNP genotypes for about three fifths of the roughly 670 donors and used that subset as a discovery cohort. Along with the approximately 670-subject first cohort, a separate validation cohort of over 90 different subjects was used. Several DR-DQ haplotypes were handled as single units for association and clustering, since linkage in the cohort was strong. Among 398 genotyped donors of the cohort, an average of about 240,000 unique TCR beta nucleotide sequences were sequenced per donor, roughly a sixth of them non-productive. HLA typing covered class I and class II loci at four-digit resolution. Donor age, sex, ethnicity and CMV serostatus were collected together with the repertoire data. The study profiled the T cell repertoires of 500 to 800 subjects by immunosequencing and related them to cytomegalovirus serostatus.

Results the study describes overall, beyond this receptor: Compared with equally common non-associated chains, HLA-associated TCR beta chains in a later analysis were more clonally expanded and had lower generation probabilities. Because HLA typing was missing for some donors at each locus, association tests included only the typed subset. It was suggested by the authors that the approach could potentially be generalized to other disease states and immunological phenotypes. Correlated functional status among segregating V segments might be attributable to linkage disequilibrium, but an unknown experimental factor could not be ruled out. A later genetic analysis associated a missense DCLRE1C variant with V-gene and J-gene trimming of TCR beta chains, and an independent cohort replicated the association. Compared with the roughly 710-donor mean, donors in an Asian-associated ancestry cluster had fewer N-insertions in productive TCRs, according to a later genetic analysis. Most TCR sequences were seen in very few donors, while some public TCRs were found in many individuals. Strong co-occurrence of HLA alleles, especially DR and DQ, made assigning TCR associations to individual alleles difficult. Because counts were too low, seventeen rarely observed V segments, including chromosome 9 orphons, were left out of the earlier analysis of some 640 of the donors. Presence/absence analyses assumed roughly uniform sequencing depth across donors, an assumption that may not hold. In this cohort, only TCR beta chains were sequenced, and detectable features were limited by the absence of alpha or paired-chain data. The 87-base-pair reads could not distinguish some IMGT-functional V segments, including TRBV6-2 and TRBV6-3, so those segments were excluded. Several of the top co-occurrence clusters appeared to be linked to parvovirus B19, influenza, CMV and Epstein-Barr virus, according to a later analysis. In the study, around 160 TCR beta chains were listed as associated with cytomegalovirus. Immune exposure information for the cohort was limited to CMV serostatus. In both the original and validation cohorts, the classifier was reported to diagnose cytomegalovirus status with high specificity and sensitivity. Specific HLA alleles were associated with 15,000 to 20,000 TCR beta sequences at a false discovery rate of 0.05 in a later analysis. A further reported finding was that TCR beta sequences accurately predicted the HLA-A and HLA-B alleles for most subjects in the first cohort. Three of the identified cytomegalovirus-associated TCR beta chains were confirmed in vitro to be specific for cytomegalovirus antigens. The sequencing pipeline was judged likely to have produced a cluster of highly shared sequence variants as a technical artifact. Broadly in line with IMGT annotations, most TCR beta V segments showed up in productive rearrangements about 90% or about 30% of the time in an earlier analysis of 587 of the donors. In a later analysis, most CMV-associated TCR beta chains were found to appear HLA-restricted, with HLA associations seemingly driven largely by CMV exposure. A later analysis found that TCR association rates varied across HLA loci, with DRB1 alleles showing the most associated TCRs and HLA-C alleles the fewest.

As to this clone: Its antigen is still unknown. The record has no base qualities; no much larger clone is one base away.

The protocol used for the library was the immunoSEQ multiplex PCR assay. The multiplex PCR relied on a mix of 60 forward primers for TCR Vbeta segments and 13 reverse primers for TCR Jbeta segments. The CDR3 region of rearranged TCR beta genes was amplified from genomic DNA with a multiplex PCR assay. The Illumina HiSeq System was used to sequence the amplified TCR beta libraries as 87-base-pair reads. The study's own analysis went as follows. Across the 670 or so repertoires, a later analysis counted approximately 75 million unique TCR beta chains, approximately 12 million of which were shared by at least two donors. A nearest-neighbor algorithm error-corrected the raw reads and collapsed the reads into unique sequences, merging closely related sequences to remove PCR and sequencing errors. To assign V, D and J gene segments, CDR3 sequences were aligned to IMGT reference sequences. For a sequence to be retained, at least a six-nucleotide match to both a V gene segment and a J gene segment was required. A rearrangement was called productive if the CDR3 had no stop codons and remained in frame with V and J, and every other rearrangement was called non-productive. CDR3 was defined by IMGT convention, running from the second conserved V-encoded cysteine to the conserved J-encoded phenylalanine. Sequences without an unambiguous match to a single V gene segment were excluded from the earlier analysis of 450 to 750 of the donors. In an earlier analysis of more than 500 of the donors, a V segment was called functional when productive rearrangements were above 56.7%, and segregating when the standard deviation between donors exceeded 5%. A statistical classification framework was built for diagnosing cytomegalovirus status from the catalog of TCR beta chain sequences. V and J gene assignment, in a later analysis, came from comparing TCR nucleotide sequences with IMGT/GENE-DB human TR gene sequences. Using the TCRdist pipeline, a later analysis assigned CDR3 sequences along with most-parsimonious VDJ recombination scenarios. A later analysis defined each TCR beta chain by its CDR3 amino acid sequence plus V-gene family, and excluded reads lacking a unique V-gene family. In a later analysis, some 600 highly shared, low-generation-probability nucleotide sequences were removed to address suspected cross-contamination and a sequencing artifact. A later analysis calculated a clonal expansion index for each public chain from normalized within-repertoire ranks of inferred template counts. In a later analysis, generation probabilities were computed using a VDJ recombination model fitted to out-of-frame rearrangements, and the results were checked against IGoR. Hypergeometric tests were used in a later analysis to score TCR-TCR, TCR-HLA and TCR-CMV co-occurrence, with a repertoire-size bias correction applied to the TCR pairs. A later analysis estimated false discovery rates by permuting HLA or CMV assignments 20 times. In a later analysis, co-occurring TCRs were grouped using DBSCAN, and TCRdist sequence similarity was added for clustering within HLA-allele-positive subsets. For co-occurrence clustering, repertoires with fewer than 30,000 or more than 120,000 public chains were excluded, along with four or five repertoires with anomalous nucleotide sharing. TCRdb holds this immuneACCESS table with in-frame rearrangements only. Some clones are missing; in checked studies, unresolved V genes explain under half, and the rest has no known cause. V and J calls and clone size are given by that table; D and trimming were obtained from the DNA. The sample records around 130,000 clones, roughly 82% of which are singletons. The ten top clones hold roughly 6% of the sample.

The CDR3 goes from the cysteine to the phenylalanine over 15 residues. Just the 45-base CDR3 DNA is kept, in frame starting at base 1. Between the V and J ends, shortened by 0 bases and 5 bases respectively, the junction contains 14 bases. CDR1 and CDR2 are read off the germline V gene as SGDLS and YYNGEE. The cohort consisted of 666 healthy bone marrow donors. All cohort members were sampled while nominally healthy, although unrecorded immune exposures were likely present. The donor tested CMV seropositive, placing the donor among the 250 to 350 seropositive members of the cohort. A peripheral blood sample was provided by each donor, and peripheral blood mononuclear cells were used for TCR beta sequencing. The Qiagen DNeasy Blood Extraction Kit was used to extract genomic DNA from the blood cell samples.

The receptor was isolated from a man aged 18 to 30 in good health and CMV-seropositive. Sequences were obtained from PBMCs. Recombination linked TRBV9 to TRBJ1-2; the D gene is perhaps TRBD1, on 5 matching bases. At the DNA level, the sequence is TGTGCCAGCAGCGTAGAAGCAGGGCGGGGGTATGGCTACACCTTC. Translated, this is CASSVEAGRGYGYTF.